The 32 T cell receptor beta chains below come from one sample, sequenced in a study of blood T cell repertoires in COVID-19. Using immunoSEQ multiplex PCR, the repertoire was profiled, and TCRdb retains in-frame clones only, with some absent. The sample lists roughly 68,000 clones, around 90% occurring once. What was sequenced was peripheral blood. These receptors all come from a middle-aged man with COVID-19, enrolled during active disease.

The chain uses TRBV7-2 and TRBJ2-3; 9 bases match TRBD2. Germline V gene sequence: CDR1 SGHTA, CDR2 FQGNSA. This CDR3 contains 15 residues. J lost 1 base, V lost 2 bases, and 1 base had no gene match. CDR3 bases: TGTGCCAGCAGCTTAATAGCGGGGGGCACAGATACGCAGTATTTT. This encodes CASSLIAGGTDTQYF.

This clone occurred once. The chain couples TRBV5-5 to TRBJ1-3, with D hard to call. From germline, CDR1 is SGHKS and CDR2 YYEKEE (reference sequence). Deletions cut 1 base from V and 0 bases from J, with 5 bases between. The CDR3 is made up of 14 amino acids. CDR3 amino acids: CASSLWSSGNTIYF. CDR3 in DNA: TGTGCCAGCAGCTTGTGGAGCTCTGGAAACACCATATATTTT.

The V call is TRBV6-5, the J call TRBJ1-2; TRBD1 matches 9 bases. This CDR3 comprises 15 residues. V shed 7 bases, J shed 4 bases, and the junction held 10 bases outside the gene matches. Germline assignment: CDR1 MNHEY and CDR2 SVGAGI. The chain's CDR3 is CASTPTGQGSYGYTF. The CDR3 bases are TGTGCCAGCACCCCGACGGGACAGGGTTCCTATGGCTACACCTTC.

V and J are TRBV10-3 and TRBJ1-1; TRBD1 might be the D (5 bases). Looked up from germline, CDR1 is ENHRY and CDR2 is SYGVKD. The length of the CDR3 is 12 residues. CDR3: CSHRGTNTEAFF. In DNA, the CDR3 is TGTTCCCATCGGGGGACGAACACTGAAGCTTTCTTT.

This chain connects TRBV7-2 to TRBJ2-6, with 7 nucleotides matching TRBD1. CDR1 and CDR2 from the germline V gene are SGHTA and FQGNSA. This CDR3 comprises 17 residues. J lost 1 base, V lost 1 base, and 4 bases had no gene match. The CDR3 DNA is TGTGCCAGCAGCTTAGGTGTCAGGGGGTCTGGGGCCAACGTCCTGACTTTC. This translates into CASSLGVRGSGANVLTF.

The chain combines TRBV19 with TRBJ1-5; D gene ambiguous. Trimming stripped 2 bases from V and 3 bases from J, with 8 bases between. This CDR3 is built from 14 residues. Germline V gene lookup returns CDR1 LNHDA and CDR2 SQIVND (reference sequence). The CDR3 DNA sequence: TGTGCCAGTAGTATAAAAGGAGACAATCAGCCCCAGCATTTT. Its translation is CASSIKGDNQPQHF.

The chain combines TRBV5-3 with TRBJ1-2; D gene uncertain. Being an ORF, TRBV5-3 has a function that is uncertain. The V end was cut by 0 bases, the J end by 4 bases, with 7 bases between. The CDR3 sequence is 13 residues long. CDR3 nucleotide sequence: TGTGCCAGAAGCTTGGAGGAGGGCTATGGCTACACCTTC. It specifies CARSLEEGYGYTF.

The CDR3 sequence: CASSLRTDRDTEAFF. For the CDR3, the DNA is TGCGCCAGCAGCCTCCGAACCGACAGAGACACTGAAGCTTTCTTT. The chain has TRBV4-1 and TRBJ1-1; D possibly corresponds to TRBD1 (5 bases). The CDR3 has 15 amino acids. Germline values: CDR1 MGHRA, CDR2 YSYEKL. Trimming took off 4 bases at V and 3 bases at J, with 15 bases between the two ends.

V and J are TRBV27 and TRBJ2-7; 7 bases line up with TRBD2. Trimming at V came to 4 bases and at J to 1 base, leaving 10 bases not matched to a gene. This CDR3 has 16 amino acids. The germline CDR1 and CDR2 sequences are MNHEY and SMNVEV (reference sequence). CDR3: CASSSLGLVGSYEQYF. CDR3 bases: TGTGCCAGCAGTTCCCTTGGACTAGTCGGGTCCTACGAGCAGTACTTC.

The chain has TRBV7-6 and TRBJ1-2, with 10 positions matching TRBD1. J lost 5 bases, V lost 5 bases, and 8 bases had no gene match. Germline V gene sequence: CDR1 SGHVS, CDR2 FNYEAQ. The CDR3 runs to 15 residues. Here the CDR3 DNA reads TGTGCCAGCAGCCCCGCCGGACAGGGGGAATATGGCTACACCTTC. Encoded protein: CASSPAGQGEYGYTF.

CDR3 protein: CASSPQAPDSGNSPLHF. The DNA for the CDR3 is TGTGCCAGCTCACCACAGGCGCCGGATTCGGGTAATTCACCCCTCCACTTT. V usage is TRBV18 and J usage is TRBJ1-6, with D unclear. The germline V and J ends were trimmed by 1 base and 6 bases, with 16 bases remaining between them. This CDR3 region has 17 residues. Germline V lookup: CDR1 KGHSH, CDR2 LQKENI.

The rearrangement uses TRBV28 and TRBJ2-5; perhaps TRBD1 as D (6 bases). Trimming left V 7 bases short and J 5 bases short, with 17 bases between. CDR3 length: 14 amino acids. Germline V gives CDR1 MDHEN, CDR2 SYDVKM. The CDR3 sequence: CASTAGTPPETQYF. The CDR3 DNA reads as TGTGCCAGCACCGCCGGGACACCGCCTGAGACCCAGTACTTC.

The chain employs TRBV27 and TRBJ1-1; TRBD1 is a possible D gene (5 bases). V shed 5 bases and J shed 1 base, with 8 bases lying between them. Germline V gene sequence: CDR1 MNHEY, CDR2 SMNVEV (reference sequence). The CDR3 has 13 amino acids. The CDR3: CASSGASNTEAFF. CDR3 sequence (DNA): TGTGCCAGCAGTGGGGCGTCGAACACTGAAGCTTTCTTT.

This clone was detected only once. The chain carries TRBV28 and TRBJ2-1; 7 bases fit TRBD2. Germline trimming cut 6 bases from V and 0 bases from J; bases unmatched to any gene: 5. The CDR3 consists of 15 residues. Germline V CDR1 and CDR2: MDHEN, SYDVKM. The CDR3 nucleotides read TGTGCCAGCAGCCGCGGGGGAAGCTCCTACAATGAGCAGTTCTTC. Protein product: CASSRGGSSYNEQFF.

This clone was recorded once. The rearrangement links TRBV6-6 to TRBJ2-5, with D possibly TRBD2 on 5 matching bases. Between the trimmed V and J ends, which lost 2 bases and 7 bases, there was a span of 5 bases. The CDR3 totals 11 residues. CDR1 MNHNY and CDR2 SVGAGI come from the germline V gene (reference sequence). The CDR3, as DNA: TGTGCCAGCAGTTACGAGGGGACCCAGTACTTC. It translates to CASSYEGTQYF.

V usage is TRBV21-1 and J usage is TRBJ2-1; TRBD2 was called by the table and not checked on the DNA. TRBV21-1 is a documented pseudogene. The CDR3 totals 14 residues. CDR3 nucleotide sequence: TGTGCCAGCGAGAGGGGGGGAGGCGTCAATGAGCAGTTCTTC. It specifies CASERGGGVNEQFF.

The chain couples TRBV6-1 to TRBJ1-6; 8 bases are shared with TRBD1. Germline CDR1 is MNHNS and CDR2 is SASEGT. The CDR3 is 18 amino acids. With V trimmed by 1 base and J by 8 bases, 13 bases remained unmatched. As DNA, the CDR3 is TGTGCCAGCAGTGAAGTCGGTGTTGGGCAGGGGGCCCATTCACCCCTCCACTTT. Its translation is CASSEVGVGQGAHSPLHF.

J is TRBJ2-7 and V is TRBV7-2; 7 bases map to TRBD2. This CDR3 spans 14 amino acids. Germline V CDR1 and CDR2: SGHTA, FQGNSA. The V gene end was trimmed by 5 bases and the J gene end by 0 bases; junction bases not matched to a gene: 4. Here the CDR3 DNA reads TGTGCCAGCAGCCCCCAGCGGGACTCCTACGAGCAGTACTTC. It translates to CASSPQRDSYEQYF.

This chain joins TRBV6-5 and TRBJ1-1; no clear D. This CDR3 is built from 14 residues. The germline gives CDR1 MNHEY, CDR2 SVGAGI. The V and J ends lost 0 bases and 3 bases respectively, with 8 bases between them. CDR3 bases: TGTGCCAGCAGTTACTCGAAACAGCACACTGAAGCTTTCTTT. Amino acid sequence: CASSYSKQHTEAFF.

This chain links TRBV9 with TRBJ1-2; 8 positions match TRBD1. The length of the CDR3 is 15 residues. CDR1 is SGDLS and CDR2 is YYNGEE in the germline V gene. The V gene end was trimmed by 3 bases and the J gene end by 6 bases; junction bases not matched to a gene: 10. This CDR3 is CASSGTGQAANGYTF. The CDR3 DNA reads TGTGCCAGCAGCGGCACGGGACAGGCCGCCAATGGCTACACCTTC.

V is TRBV27 and J is TRBJ1-1; weak D call: TRBD1 (6 bases). V shed 8 bases and J shed 3 bases, with 10 bases lying between them. Germline V gene sequence: CDR1 MNHEY, CDR2 SMNVEV (reference sequence). The CDR3 is 12 residues long. The CDR3 coding sequence is TGTGCCAGCGTACAGGGAGACACTGAAGCTTTCTTT. Residues: CASVQGDTEAFF.

This clone was found once. The rearrangement joins TRBV29-1 to TRBJ1-2; possible D gene TRBD1, 6 bases. The germline gives CDR1 SQVTM, CDR2 ANQGSEA. The CDR3 extends over 15 amino acids. With 7 bases removed from V and 0 bases from J, the gap between germline ends came to 18 bases. The CDR3 coding sequence is TGCAGCGCTGATACCGACAGGACAACTAACTATGGCTACACCTTC. Translating it yields CSADTDRTTNYGYTF.

The chain uses TRBV11-2 and TRBJ1-4; D unclear. Germline CDR1 reads SGHAT; CDR2 reads FQNNGV. The CDR3 runs 12 residues. Between the trimmed V and J ends, which lost 5 bases and 8 bases, there was a span of 9 bases. The CDR3: CASSRSGEKLFF. In DNA form, the CDR3 reads TGTGCCAGCAGCCGTTCGGGGGAAAAACTGTTTTTT. Full variable domain (rest looked up from reference TRBV11-2 and TRBJ1-4): EAGVAQSPRYKIIEKRQSVAFWCNPISGHATLYWYQQILGQGPKLLIQFQNNGVVDDSQLPKDRFSAERLKGVDSTLKIQPAKLEDSAVYLCASSRSGEKLFFGSGTQLSVL.

The rearrangement uses TRBV25-1 and TRBJ2-4, with a possible D match to TRBD1 (6 bases). V lost 6 bases to trimming and J lost 1 base, with 10 bases between them. The CDR3 runs 14 residues. Germline CDR1 and CDR2: MGHDK and SYGVNS. The CDR3 DNA reads TGTGCCAGCAGCCCAACAGGGGCCAAAAACATTCAGTACTTC. It encodes CASSPTGAKNIQYF.

This chain links TRBV5-1 with TRBJ2-3, with 9 bases aligning to TRBD1. The V and J ends lost 5 bases and 2 bases, in that order; junction bases with no gene match: 9. Germline loops: CDR1 SGHRS, CDR2 YFSETQ. This CDR3 has 16 residues. This CDR3 is CASRAQGQGNTDTQYF. The CDR3 DNA reads as TGCGCCAGCAGAGCCCAAGGACAGGGGAACACAGATACGCAGTATTTT.

This chain uses TRBV4-1 with TRBJ1-6; 8 bases are shared with TRBD1. J lost 7 bases, V lost 5 bases, and 4 bases had no gene match. CDR1 and CDR2 from the germline V gene are MGHRA and YSYEKL. There are 14 residues in the CDR3. CDR3 coding DNA: TGCGCCAGCAGCGACCGGGACAGGAATTCACCCCTCCACTTT. Its protein product is CASSDRDRNSPLHF.

This chain connects TRBV5-1 to TRBJ1-5; D is unclear. This CDR3 has 16 residues. CDR1 and CDR2 from the germline V gene are SGHRS and YFSETQ. V lost 4 bases, J lost 0 bases, and 14 bases lay in between. In DNA, the CDR3 is TGCGCCAGCAGCCGACCAAGACAAAATAGCAATCAGCCCCAGCATTTT. Translating gives CASSRPRQNSNQPQHF.

V is TRBV28 and J is TRBJ1-5; D gene unclear. The CDR3 loop spans 13 amino acids. V gave up 6 bases and J gave up 4 bases, with 10 bases separating them. Germline lookup yields CDR1 MDHEN and CDR2 SYDVKM. The CDR3 coding sequence is TGTGCCAGCAGGTCCCTAAAGAATCAGCCCCAGCATTTT. Its protein product is CASRSLKNQPQHF.

The chain is built from TRBV6-5 and TRBJ1-5, with D uncertain. The ends were cut back, 0 bases at V and 7 bases at J, with 7 bases in the middle. Germline V gene lookup returns CDR1 MNHEY and CDR2 SVGAGI. This CDR3 contains 13 residues. CDR3 loop: CASSYSGSQPQHF. CDR3 DNA: TGTGCCAGCAGTTACTCAGGGAGCCAGCCCCAGCATTTT.

This chain uses TRBV6-5 with TRBJ1-1; D is undetermined. The V end was cut by 7 bases, the J end by 7 bases, with 16 bases between. The CDR3 is 13 amino acids. Germline V CDR1 and CDR2: MNHEY, SVGAGI. The CDR3 sequence is CASTNPVANEAFF. CDR3 DNA: TGTGCCAGCACTAACCCGGTAGCGAATGAAGCTTTCTTT.

V gene TRBV6-5 combines with J gene TRBJ1-4, with D maybe TRBD1 (6 bases). CDR1 and CDR2 (germline): MNHEY, SVGAGI. V was clipped by 6 bases and J by 0 bases, with 11 bases between them. This CDR3 has 15 residues. CDR3 coding DNA: TGTGCCAGCAGCAGCAACAGGGCAACTAATGAAAAACTGTTTTTT. Protein product: CASSSNRATNEKLFF.

This chain connects TRBV6-4 to TRBJ2-7; D is undetermined. V dropped 0 bases and J dropped 3 bases, with 18 bases sitting between them. CDR1 is MRHNA and CDR2 is SNTAGT in the germline V gene. This CDR3 has 17 amino acids. CDR3: CASSDSSPREILYEQYF. CDR3 sequence (DNA): TGTGCCAGCAGTGACTCGAGCCCCCGCGAGATCCTCTACGAGCAGTACTTC.